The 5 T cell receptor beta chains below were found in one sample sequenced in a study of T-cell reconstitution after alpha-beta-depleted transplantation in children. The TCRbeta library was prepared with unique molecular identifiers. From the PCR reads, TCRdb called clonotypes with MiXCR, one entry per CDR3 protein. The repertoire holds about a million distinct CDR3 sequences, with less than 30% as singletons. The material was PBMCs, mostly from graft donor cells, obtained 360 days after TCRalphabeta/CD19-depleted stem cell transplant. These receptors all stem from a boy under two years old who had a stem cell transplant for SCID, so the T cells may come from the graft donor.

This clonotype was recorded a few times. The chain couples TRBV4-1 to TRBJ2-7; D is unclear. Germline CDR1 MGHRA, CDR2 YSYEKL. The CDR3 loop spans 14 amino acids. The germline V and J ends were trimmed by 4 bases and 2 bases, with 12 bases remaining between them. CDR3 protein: CASSRKWGAYEQYF. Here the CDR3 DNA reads TGCGCCAGCAGCCGAAAGTGGGGTGCCTACGAGCAGTACTTC.

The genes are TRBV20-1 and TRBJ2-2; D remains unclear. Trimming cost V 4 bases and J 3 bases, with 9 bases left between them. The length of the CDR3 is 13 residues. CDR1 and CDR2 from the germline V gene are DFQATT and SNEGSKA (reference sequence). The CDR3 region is CSAKGPDTGELFF. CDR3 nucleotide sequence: TGCAGTGCTAAGGGCCCCGACACCGGGGAGCTGTTTTTT.

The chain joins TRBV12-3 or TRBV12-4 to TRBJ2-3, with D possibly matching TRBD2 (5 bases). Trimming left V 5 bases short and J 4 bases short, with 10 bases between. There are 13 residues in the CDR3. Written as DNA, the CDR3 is TGTGCCAGCAGTCCAACTAGGCCAGATACGCAGTATTTT. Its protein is CASSPTRPDTQYF.

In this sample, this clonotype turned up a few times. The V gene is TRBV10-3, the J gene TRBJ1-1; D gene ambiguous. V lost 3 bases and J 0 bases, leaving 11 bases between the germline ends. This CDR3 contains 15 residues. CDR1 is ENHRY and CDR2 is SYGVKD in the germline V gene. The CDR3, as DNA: TGTGCCATCAGTGACTTTGGGCGGATGAACACTGAAGCTTTCTTT. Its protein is CAISDFGRMNTEAFF.

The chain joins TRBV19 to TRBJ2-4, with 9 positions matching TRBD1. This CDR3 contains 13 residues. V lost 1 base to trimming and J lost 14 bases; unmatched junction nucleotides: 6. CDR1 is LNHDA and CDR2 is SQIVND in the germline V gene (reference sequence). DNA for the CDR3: TGTGCCAGTAGTATAGCCCGGGACAGGGACAAGTACTTC. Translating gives CASSIARDRDKYF.